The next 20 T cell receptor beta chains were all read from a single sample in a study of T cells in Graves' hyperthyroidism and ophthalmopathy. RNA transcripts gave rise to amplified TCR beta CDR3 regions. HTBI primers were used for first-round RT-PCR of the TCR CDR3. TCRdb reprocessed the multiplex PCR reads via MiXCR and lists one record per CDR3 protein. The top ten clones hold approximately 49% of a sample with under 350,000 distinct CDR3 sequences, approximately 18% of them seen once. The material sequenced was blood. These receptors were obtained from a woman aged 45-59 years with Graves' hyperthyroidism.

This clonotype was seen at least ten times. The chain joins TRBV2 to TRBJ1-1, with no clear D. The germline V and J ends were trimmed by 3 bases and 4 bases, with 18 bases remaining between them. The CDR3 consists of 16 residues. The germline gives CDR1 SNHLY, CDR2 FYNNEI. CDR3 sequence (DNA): TGTGCCAGCAGTGATACCCCTCCGGGTCGGGGCACTGAAGCTTTCTTT. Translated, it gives CASSDTPPGRGTEAFF.

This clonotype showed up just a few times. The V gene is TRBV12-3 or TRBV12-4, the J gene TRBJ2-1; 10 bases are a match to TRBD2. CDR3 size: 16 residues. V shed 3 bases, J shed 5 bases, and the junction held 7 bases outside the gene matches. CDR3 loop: CASSFRAGGGNNEQFF. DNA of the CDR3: TGTGCCAGCAGTTTCCGAGCGGGAGGGGGGAACAATGAGCAGTTCTTC.

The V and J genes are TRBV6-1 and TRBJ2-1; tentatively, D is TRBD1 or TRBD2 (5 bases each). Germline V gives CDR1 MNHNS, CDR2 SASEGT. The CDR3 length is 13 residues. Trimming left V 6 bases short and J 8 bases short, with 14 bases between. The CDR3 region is CASRPSGRDEQFF. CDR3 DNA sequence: TGTGCCAGCAGGCCCTCGGGACGGGATGAGCAGTTCTTC.

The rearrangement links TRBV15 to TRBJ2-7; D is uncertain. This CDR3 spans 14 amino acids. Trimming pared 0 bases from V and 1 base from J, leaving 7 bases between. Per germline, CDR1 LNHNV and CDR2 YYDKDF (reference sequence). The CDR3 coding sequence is TGTGCCACCAGCAGAGATCTGGGGTCCTACGAGCAGTACGTC. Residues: CATSRDLGSYEQYV.

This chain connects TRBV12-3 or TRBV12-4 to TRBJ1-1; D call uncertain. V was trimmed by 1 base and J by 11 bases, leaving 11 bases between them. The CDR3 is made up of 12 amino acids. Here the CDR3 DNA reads TGTGCCAGCAGTTTAGTTAGGGCACCGGCTTTCTTT. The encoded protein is CASSLVRAPAFF.

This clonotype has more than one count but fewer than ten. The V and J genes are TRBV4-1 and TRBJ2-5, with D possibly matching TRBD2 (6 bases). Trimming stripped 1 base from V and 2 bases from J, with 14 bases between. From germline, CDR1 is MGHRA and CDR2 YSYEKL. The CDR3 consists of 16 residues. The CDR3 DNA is TGCGCCAGCAGCCAAGTGTTAGCGGTAGAACAAGAGACCCAGTACTTC. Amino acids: CASSQVLAVEQETQYF.

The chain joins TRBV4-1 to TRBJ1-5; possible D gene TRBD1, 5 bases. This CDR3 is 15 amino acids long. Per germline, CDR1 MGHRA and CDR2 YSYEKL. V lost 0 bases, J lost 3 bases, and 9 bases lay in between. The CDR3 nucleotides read TGCGCCAGCAGCCAAGACGGGACGGTCAATCAGCCCCAGCATTTT. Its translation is CASSQDGTVNQPQHF.

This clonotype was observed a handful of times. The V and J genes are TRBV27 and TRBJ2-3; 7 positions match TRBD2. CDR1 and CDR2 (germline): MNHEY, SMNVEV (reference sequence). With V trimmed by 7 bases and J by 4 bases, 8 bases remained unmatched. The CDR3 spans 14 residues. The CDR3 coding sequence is TGTGCCAGCACCTTCAGCGGGGACGCAGATACGCAGTATTTT. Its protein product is CASTFSGDADTQYF.

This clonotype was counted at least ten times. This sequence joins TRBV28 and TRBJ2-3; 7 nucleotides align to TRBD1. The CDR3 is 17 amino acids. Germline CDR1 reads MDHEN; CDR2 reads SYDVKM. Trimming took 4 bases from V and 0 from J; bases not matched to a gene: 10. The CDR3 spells CASSSRSGTESTDTQYF. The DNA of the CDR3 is TGTGCCAGCAGTTCAAGGTCCGGGACAGAAAGCACAGATACGCAGTATTTT.

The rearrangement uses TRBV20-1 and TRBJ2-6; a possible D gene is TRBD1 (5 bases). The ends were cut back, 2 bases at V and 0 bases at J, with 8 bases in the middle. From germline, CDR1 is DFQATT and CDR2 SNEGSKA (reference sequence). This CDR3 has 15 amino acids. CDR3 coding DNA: TGCAGTGCTAGAAGTGACAGCTCTGGGGCCAACGTCCTGACTTTC. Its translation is CSARSDSSGANVLTF.

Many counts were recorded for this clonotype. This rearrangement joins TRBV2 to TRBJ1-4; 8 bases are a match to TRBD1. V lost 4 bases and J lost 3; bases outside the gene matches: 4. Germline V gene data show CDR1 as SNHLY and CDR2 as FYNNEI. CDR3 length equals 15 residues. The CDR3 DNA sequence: TGTGCCAGCAGTGCGCCGGGACAGGCTAATGAAAAACTGTTTTTT. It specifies CASSAPGQANEKLFF.

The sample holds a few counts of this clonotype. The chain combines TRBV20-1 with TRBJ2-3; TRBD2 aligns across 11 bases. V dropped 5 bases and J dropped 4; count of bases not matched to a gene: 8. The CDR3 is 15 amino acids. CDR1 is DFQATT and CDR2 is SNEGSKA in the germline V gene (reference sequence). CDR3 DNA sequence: TGCAGTGCTCAAGTAACTAGCGGGGGATCAGATACGCAGTATTTT. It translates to CSAQVTSGGSDTQYF.

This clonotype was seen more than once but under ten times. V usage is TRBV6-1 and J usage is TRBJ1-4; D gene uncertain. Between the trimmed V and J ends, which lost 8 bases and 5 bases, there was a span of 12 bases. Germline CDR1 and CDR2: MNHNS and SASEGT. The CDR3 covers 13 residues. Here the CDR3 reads CASLGSRNEKLFF. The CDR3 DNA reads TGTGCCAGCCTGGGTTCGCGAAATGAAAAACTGTTTTTT.

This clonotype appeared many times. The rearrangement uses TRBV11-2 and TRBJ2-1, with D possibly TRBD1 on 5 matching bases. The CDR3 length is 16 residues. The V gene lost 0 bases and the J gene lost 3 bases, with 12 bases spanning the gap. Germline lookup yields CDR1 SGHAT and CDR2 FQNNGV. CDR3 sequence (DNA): TGTGCCAGCAGCTTAGAGGGGCTAGTGGGCTACAATGAGCAGTTCTTC. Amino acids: CASSLEGLVGYNEQFF.

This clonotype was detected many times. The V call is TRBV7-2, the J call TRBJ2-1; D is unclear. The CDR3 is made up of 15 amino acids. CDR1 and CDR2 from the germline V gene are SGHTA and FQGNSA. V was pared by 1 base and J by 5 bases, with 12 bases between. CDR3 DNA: TGTGCCAGCAGCTTAGGAGCGACTTCGAACAATGAGCAGTTCTTC. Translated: CASSLGATSNNEQFF. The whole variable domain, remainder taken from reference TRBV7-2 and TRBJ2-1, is GAGVSQSPSNKVTEKGKDVELRCDPISGHTALYWYRQSLGQGLEFLIYFQGNSAPDKSGLPSDRFSAERTGGSVSTLTIQRTQQEDSAVYLCASSLGATSNNEQFFGPGTRLTVL.

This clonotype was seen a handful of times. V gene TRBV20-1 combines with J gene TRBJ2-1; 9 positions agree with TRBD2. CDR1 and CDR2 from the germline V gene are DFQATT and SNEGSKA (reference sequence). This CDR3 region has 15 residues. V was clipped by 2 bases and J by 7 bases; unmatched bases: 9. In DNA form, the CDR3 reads TGCAGTGCTAGAAGTAGCGGGAGAGCCGTGAATGAGCAGTTCTTC. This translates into CSARSSGRAVNEQFF.

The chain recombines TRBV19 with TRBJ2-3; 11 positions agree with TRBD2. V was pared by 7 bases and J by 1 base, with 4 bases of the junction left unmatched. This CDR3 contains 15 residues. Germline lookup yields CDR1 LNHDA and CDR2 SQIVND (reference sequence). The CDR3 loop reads CASKLLAGGTDTQYF. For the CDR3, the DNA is TGTGCCAGTAAACTACTAGCGGGGGGCACAGATACGCAGTATTTT.

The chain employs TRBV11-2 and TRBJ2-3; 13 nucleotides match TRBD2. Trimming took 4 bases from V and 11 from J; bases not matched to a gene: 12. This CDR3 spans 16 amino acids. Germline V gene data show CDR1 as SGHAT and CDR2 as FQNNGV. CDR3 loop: CASSYGLAGERVRQYF. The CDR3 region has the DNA TGTGCCAGCAGCTACGGACTAGCGGGAGAACGTGTAAGGCAGTATTTT. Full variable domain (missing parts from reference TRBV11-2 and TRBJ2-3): EAGVAQSPRYKIIEKRQSVAFWCNPISGHATLYWYQQILGQGPKLLIQFQNNGVVDDSQLPKDRFSAERLKGVDSTLKIQPAKLEDSAVYLCASSYGLAGERVRQYFGPGTRLTVL.

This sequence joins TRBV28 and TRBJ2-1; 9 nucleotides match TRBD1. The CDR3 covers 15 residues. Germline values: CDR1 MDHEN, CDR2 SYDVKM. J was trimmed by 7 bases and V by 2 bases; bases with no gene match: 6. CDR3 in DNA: TGTGCCAGCAGTTTAACCGGGGACAGGGAGAATGAGCAGTTCTTC. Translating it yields CASSLTGDRENEQFF.

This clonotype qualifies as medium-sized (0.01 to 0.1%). CDR3 protein: CSARDSLSGRGSYGYTF. The CDR3 DNA follows: TGCAGTGCTAGAGATTCCCTTAGTGGCAGGGGGAGTTATGGCTACACCTTC. The V call is TRBV20-1, the J call TRBJ1-2; 7 bases are shared with TRBD1. The germline V gene encodes CDR1 DFQATT and CDR2 SNEGSKA (reference sequence). CDR3 length equals 17 residues. Trimming cost V 0 bases and J 5 bases; bases outside gene matches: 15.